This T cell receptor beta chain was found in a study of regulatory and conventional T cells in RAG deficiency. Germline V lookup: CDR1 SGDLS, CDR2 YYNGEE. This CDR3 region has 13 residues. The V and J ends lost 3 bases and 6 bases respectively, with 12 bases between them. TCRdb keeps only in-frame clones here, not all; method: immunoSEQ multiplex PCR. The sample lists roughly 32,000 clones, about 96% occurring once. Conventional CD4+ T cells were sorted from blood as CD25-low CD127-high cells. This same sample was also part of a study on regulatory T cells. That source reports: The PCR used 52 TRBV and 13 TRBJ primers. Skewed V and J usage and few unique V-J pairs marked patient repertoires, most in Tregs.

V and J are TRBV9 and TRBJ1-2, with a weak D call TRBD1 (5 bases). The TCR sequence derives from a human donor in good health. Material: CD25- CD4+ T cells sorted from blood. CDR3 residues: CASSAGLGDGYTF. The CDR3 coding sequence is TGTGCCAGCAGCGCGGGACTTGGCGATGGCTACACCTTC. Supplemented by reference TRBV9 and TRBJ1-2, the full variable domain reads DSGVTQTPKHLITATGQRVTLRCSPRSGDLSVYWYQQSLDQGLQFLIQYYNGEERAKGNILERFSAQQFPDLHSELNLSSLELGDSALYFCASSAGLGDGYTFGSGTRLTVV.